In its sample, the clone carrying this T cell receptor (beta chain) was seen many times. CDR3 length equals 13 residues. Germline CDR1 and CDR2: SGHTA and FQGNSA. V lost 1 base and J 5 bases, leaving 9 bases between the germline ends. The data were obtained in a study of T cells in Graves' hyperthyroidism and ophthalmopathy. Study-level information: Before any treatment, at initial diagnosis, peripheral blood was collected.

The source material, RNA transcripts, was used to amplify TCR beta CDR3 regions. With the HTBI primer set, the TCR CDR3 went through a first round of RT-PCR. TCRdb reprocessed the multiplex PCR reads via MiXCR and lists one record per CDR3 protein. The sample holds about 400,000 distinct CDR3 sequences; under 15% are singletons and the top ten take approximately 32%. The sample was blood. The V and J genes are TRBV7-2 and TRBJ2-7; D not resolved. The sequence derives from a woman in her thirties with Graves' hyperthyroidism. CDR3: CASSLELLHEQYF. CDR3 DNA: TGTGCCAGCAGCTTAGAACTTCTCCACGAGCAGTACTTC.